The following is a T cell receptor beta chain sequence with its context. Its antigen remains unidentified. The data stem from a study of blood T cells in healthy people across ages. Overall study results and limits: Long-lived and aged donors differed, with more naive CD4+ cells and higher diversity in the long-lived. It was not possible, with unsorted PBMCs, to conclusively compare naive and antigen-experienced cells.

Each individual donor underwent a draw of approximately 10 milliliters of peripheral blood. The authors ran a second PCR of roughly 6 to 12 cycles using a sample-barcoded 5' primer and a J-beta primer mix. Each CDR3 protein gets one entry after TCRdb re-called the 5' RACE reads with MiXCR. The table includes some 1,500,000 distinct CDR3 sequences, less than 45% detected once. V shed 1 base and J shed 4 bases, with 15 bases lying between them. The CDR3 is 16 residues long. This receptor was identified in a woman aged 18-35 years in good health. Sample: blood. The chain uses TRBV12-3 or TRBV12-4 and TRBJ2-3; D remains ambiguous. The CDR3 region has the DNA TGTGCCAGCAGTTTAGGACCCCCCGTTTATGCAGATACGCAGTATTTT. Translating it yields CASSLGPPVYADTQYF.